One and the same sample provided the 30 T cell receptor beta chains below, sequenced in a study of vaccination and CD4 T cells after COVID-19. The Oncomine TCR Beta short-read assay was applied to DNA of cultured CD4+ T cells. TCRdb analysed the PCR reads with MiXCR anew, one entry per CDR3 protein. The repertoire consists of 15,000 to 20,000 distinct CDR3 sequences, with 45% to 65% occurring once and the leading ten covering roughly 10%. The treatment was: roughly ten-day PBMC culture with coronavirus spike peptide pools or control peptides (ViraFEST assay). The antigens for these receptors are not known. This specimen was CD4+ T cells from blood, cultured in vitro, taken before SARS-CoV-2 vaccination. These receptors were taken from a human donor who had recovered from COVID-19.

This clonotype came up once. The chain uses TRBV27 and TRBJ1-2; TRBD1 is a possible D gene (6 bases). CDR3 length: 14 amino acids. Germline V gene lookup returns CDR1 MNHEY and CDR2 SMNVEV (reference sequence). The germline V and J ends were trimmed by 0 bases and 4 bases, with 9 bases remaining between them. The CDR3 region has the DNA TGTGCCAGCAGTTTATCGAGGGGGGTCTATGGCTACACCTTC. Residues: CASSLSRGVYGYTF.

This clonotype came up a few times. The V call is TRBV10-3, the J call TRBJ1-6; TRBD1 is a possible D gene (6 bases). With 2 bases removed from V and 10 bases from J, the gap between germline ends came to 12 bases. The CDR3 has 14 residues. Germline values: CDR1 ENHRY, CDR2 SYGVKD. CDR3 coding DNA: TGTGCCATCAGTGAGACAGGGATAGGCTCACCCCTCCACTTT. This encodes CAISETGIGSPLHF.

The chain links TRBV6-4 to TRBJ2-2, with a possible D match to TRBD1 (5 bases). Germline V gene sequence: CDR1 MRHNA, CDR2 SNTAGT. With 2 bases removed from V and 4 bases from J, the gap between germline ends came to 5 bases. The CDR3 length is 13 residues. The CDR3 here is CASSDRGTGELFF. The CDR3 DNA sequence: TGTGCCAGCAGTGACAGGGGCACCGGGGAGCTGTTTTTT.

This clonotype was seen only a few times. The chain combines TRBV7-9 with TRBJ2-2; the D gene is possibly TRBD2 (6 bases). Germline V lookup: CDR1 SEHNR, CDR2 FQNEAQ (reference sequence). The germline V and J ends were trimmed by 5 bases and 5 bases, with 15 bases remaining between them. The CDR3 runs 15 residues. The CDR3 DNA reads TGTGCCAGCAGCCCCGGGGGAGACAGTACCGGGGAGCTGTTTTTT. Its translation: CASSPGGDSTGELFF. The full variable domain, in which reference TRBV7-9 and TRBJ2-2 provide the parts outside the CDR3, is DTGVSQNPRHKITKRGQNVTFRCDPISEHNRLYWYRQTLGQGPEFLTYFQNEAQLEKSRLLSDRFSAERPKGSFSTLEIQRTEQGDSAMYLCASSPGGDSTGELFFGEGSRLTVL.

This rearrangement joins TRBV6-1 to TRBJ1-5; 7 positions match TRBD1. Per the germline V gene, CDR1 is MNHNS and CDR2 is SASEGT. V dropped 2 bases and J dropped 0; count of bases not matched to a gene: 4. The CDR3 runs to 16 residues. The CDR3 bases are TGTGCCAGCAGTGAAATCAGGGGGGCTAGCAATCAGCCCCAGCATTTT. Translating it yields CASSEIRGASNQPQHF.

V is TRBV24-1 and J is TRBJ1-4; the D gene is possibly TRBD1 (5 bases). Germline CDR1 reads KGHDR; CDR2 reads SFDVKD. The V end was cut by 3 bases, the J end by 10 bases, with 17 bases between. The CDR3 is 15 residues long. CDR3: CATSDAGGDFGKLFF. In DNA, the CDR3 is TGTGCCACCAGTGATGCCGGGGGGGATTTCGGAAAACTGTTTTTT.

The chain joins TRBV20-1 to TRBJ2-7; D possibly matches TRBD1 or TRBD2 (5 bases each). V was cut by 8 bases and J by 0 bases, with 17 bases left in between. There are 14 residues in the CDR3. Germline lookup yields CDR1 DFQATT and CDR2 SNEGSKA (reference sequence). CDR3 sequence: CSLDRGTSSYEQYF. In DNA, the CDR3 is TGCAGTCTTGACAGAGGGACGAGCTCCTACGAGCAGTACTTC.

J is TRBJ2-3 and V is TRBV6-1; 7 bases align to TRBD2. The V gene end was trimmed by 2 bases and the J gene end by 2 bases; junction bases not matched to a gene: 10. The length of the CDR3 is 17 residues. Germline-derived CDR1 and CDR2 are MNHNS and SASEGT. The CDR3 nucleotides are TGTGCCAGCAGTGAAAGTAACGCGGCGGGGGACACAGATACGCAGTATTTT. Its translation is CASSESNAAGDTDTQYF.

This clonotype was counted a single time. The chain joins TRBV20-1 to TRBJ2-1; 11 positions agree with TRBD2. The CDR3 has 14 amino acids. With V trimmed by 6 bases and J by 5 bases, 6 bases remained unmatched. CDR1 DFQATT and CDR2 SNEGSKA come from the germline V gene (reference sequence). The CDR3 sequence is CSAKGLAVNNEQFF. In DNA, the CDR3 is TGCAGTGCAAAGGGACTAGCGGTAAACAATGAGCAGTTCTTC.

CDR3 residues: CASPTSGRDPGELFF. For the CDR3, the DNA is TGTGCCAGCCCTACTAGCGGGAGGGACCCCGGGGAGCTGTTTTTT. The V gene is TRBV21-1, the J gene TRBJ2-2; TRBD2, the D gene given by the table, was not confirmed from the DNA. TRBV21-1 is a documented pseudogene. The CDR3 spans 15 residues.

The chain recombines TRBV6-4 with TRBJ1-1, with D hard to call. This CDR3 has 14 amino acids. The V gene lost 4 bases and the J gene lost 4 bases, with 13 bases spanning the gap. In germline, CDR1 is MRHNA, CDR2 SNTAGT. DNA of the CDR3: TGTGCCAGCAGTGCGTCAGCTGGTATCACTGAAGCTTTCTTT. Its translation: CASSASAGITEAFF.

The J gene is TRBJ2-5, the V gene TRBV7-9; D gene ambiguous. Germline loops: CDR1 SEHNR, CDR2 FQNEAQ (reference sequence). The CDR3 loop spans 11 amino acids. Trimming removed 9 bases from V and 4 bases from J, with 9 bases in between. CDR3 protein: CASSARETQYF. The CDR3 DNA reads TGTGCCAGTTCCGCCAGAGAGACCCAGTACTTC.

The chain couples TRBV6-1 to TRBJ2-5; 12 bases match TRBD2. V was pared by 7 bases and J by 3 bases, with 6 bases of the junction left unmatched. The CDR3 length is 15 residues. Germline V gene lookup returns CDR1 MNHNS and CDR2 SASEGT. The CDR3 region is CASTSGRADKETQYF. CDR3 in DNA: TGTGCCAGCACTAGCGGGAGGGCCGATAAAGAGACCCAGTACTTC.

The chain links TRBV23-1 to TRBJ2-7; 10 bases match TRBD2. TRBV23-1 is recorded as an ORF, its role being uncertain. The CDR3 has 15 amino acids. The V and J ends lost 9 bases and 3 bases, in that order; junction bases with no gene match: 11. The CDR3 loop is CASHGTSVSFYEQYF. The CDR3, as DNA: TGCGCCAGTCACGGGACTAGCGTATCCTTCTACGAGCAGTACTTC.

This clonotype was observed a handful of times. The chain has TRBV7-3 and TRBJ1-1; D remains unclear. The CDR3 is 14 amino acids. V was trimmed by 5 bases and J by 0 bases, leaving 10 bases between them. CDR1 SGHTA and CDR2 FQGTGA come from the germline V gene. CDR3 residues: CASSPGALNTEAFF. The DNA for the CDR3 is TGTGCCAGCAGCCCGGGAGCGCTGAACACTGAAGCTTTCTTT. The full variable domain, rest sourced from reference TRBV7-3 and TRBJ1-1, is GAGVSQTPSNKVTEKGKYVELRCDPISGHTALYWYRQSLGQGPEFLIYFQGTGAADDSGLPNDRFFAVRPEGSVSTLKIQRTERGDSAVYLCASSPGALNTEAFFGQGTRLTVV.

This chain joins TRBV25-1 and TRBJ2-1; the D gene could be TRBD1 or TRBD2 (5 bases each). V was cut by 4 bases and J by 3 bases, with 13 bases left in between. CDR1 and CDR2 from the germline V gene are MGHDK and SYGVNS. The CDR3 is made up of 15 amino acids. CDR3 in DNA: TGTGCCAGCAGTGGGGTTGGGGGAAACTACAATGAGCAGTTCTTC. As protein: CASSGVGGNYNEQFF.

This clonotype showed up just a few times. The CDR3 region is CSARGDGNQPQHF. DNA for the CDR3: TGCAGTGCTAGGGGGGACGGGAATCAGCCCCAGCATTTT. The chain employs TRBV20-1 and TRBJ1-5; D is perhaps TRBD1 (5 bases). CDR3 length: 13 amino acids. Germline values: CDR1 DFQATT, CDR2 SNEGSKA (reference sequence). Deletions cut 3 bases from V and 4 bases from J, with 10 bases between.

The rearrangement uses TRBV6-2 or TRBV6-3 and TRBJ1-1; tentative D call: TRBD1 (6 bases). The CDR3 has 19 residues. V gave up 6 bases and J gave up 5 bases, with 31 bases separating them. The germline V gene has CDR1 MNHEY and CDR2 SVGEGT. The CDR3 DNA is TGTGCCAGCAGGGACCCAAACCAGAGACAAAGGGGGACAAGGACTGAAGCTTTCTTT. It encodes CASRDPNQRQRGTRTEAFF.

This clonotype is medium-sized by share. The chain employs TRBV2 and TRBJ1-5; 9 positions agree with TRBD1. The CDR3 contains 15 residues. The ends lost 7 bases at V and 4 bases at J; junction bases unmatched: 8. CDR1 SNHLY and CDR2 FYNNEI come from the germline V gene. DNA for the CDR3: TGTGCCAGCAACACACAGGGGGCGCATAATCAGCCCCAGCATTTT. It codes for CASNTQGAHNQPQHF.

This clonotype was observed a handful of times. This chain links TRBV20-1 with TRBJ2-1; 13 bases map to TRBD2. Trimming took 6 bases from V and 11 from J; bases not matched to a gene: 10. Germline CDR1 DFQATT, CDR2 SNEGSKA (reference sequence). The CDR3 is made up of 14 amino acids. In nucleotides, the CDR3 is TGCAGTGCCCAAGAAGGGACTAGCGGGGAACAGCAGTTCTTC. Translating it yields CSAQEGTSGEQQFF.

The J gene is TRBJ2-3, the V gene TRBV6-1, with TRBD2 identical over 10 bases. Germline V lookup: CDR1 MNHNS, CDR2 SASEGT. The J segment lost 4 bases and the V segment lost 0 bases, leaving 1 base of the junction unmatched. The CDR3 covers 15 residues. The CDR3 here is CASSEALAGADTQYF. The CDR3 region has the DNA TGTGCCAGCAGTGAAGCGCTAGCGGGAGCAGATACGCAGTATTTT.

This clonotype was seen more than once but under ten times. This chain links TRBV10-3 with TRBJ2-5; 10 nucleotides align to TRBD2. V was pared by 10 bases and J by 5 bases, with 13 bases of the junction left unmatched. Germline V gene lookup returns CDR1 ENHRY and CDR2 SYGVKD. This CDR3 contains 15 residues. As DNA, the CDR3 is TGTGCCACCGCCGGGACTAGCGTCTCCTGGGAGACCCAGTACTTC. Its translation is CATAGTSVSWETQYF.

This clonotype was detected a few times. The gene calls are TRBV20-1 and TRBJ1-2, with D tentatively TRBD1 (6 bases). Trimming stripped 3 bases from V and 3 bases from J, with 20 bases between. The CDR3 covers 16 residues. Per germline, CDR1 DFQATT and CDR2 SNEGSKA (reference sequence). CDR3 loop: CSARPGDSLTYYGYTF. In nucleotides, the CDR3 is TGCAGTGCTAGGCCAGGGGATAGCCTAACTTACTATGGCTACACCTTC.

The table lists this clonotype with a few counts. V gene TRBV20-1 combines with J gene TRBJ1-1, with TRBD1 as a possible D gene (5 bases). Germline assignment: CDR1 DFQATT and CDR2 SNEGSKA (reference sequence). V was cut by 7 bases and J by 1 base, with 13 bases left in between. The CDR3 is made up of 13 amino acids. The CDR3 here is CSVLGPTNTEAFF. CDR3 DNA sequence: TGCAGTGTCCTGGGACCGACGAACACTGAAGCTTTCTTT.

The chain joins TRBV2 to TRBJ1-1; the D is unclear. Germline V CDR1 and CDR2: SNHLY, FYNNEI. V was cut by 4 bases and J by 5 bases, with 14 bases left in between. The CDR3 runs 14 residues. This CDR3 reads CASSVISGGTEAFF. In nucleotides, the CDR3 is TGTGCCAGCAGTGTAATAAGCGGAGGAACTGAAGCTTTCTTT.

V and J are TRBV29-1 and TRBJ2-1, with a weak D call TRBD1 (5 bases). The CDR3 sequence is 12 residues long. Germline-derived CDR1 and CDR2 are SQVTM and ANQGSEA. CDR3 loop: CSGTTAYNEQFF. The CDR3 bases are TGCTCCGGAACGACAGCTTACAATGAGCAGTTCTTC.

The V and J genes are TRBV11-2 and TRBJ1-2; 8 bases fit TRBD1. Germline CDR1 reads SGHAT; CDR2 reads FQNNGV. V shed 5 bases, J shed 5 bases, and the junction held 4 bases outside the gene matches. CDR3 length: 13 amino acids. The CDR3 loop is CASSPGQGYGYTF. The DNA of the CDR3 is TGTGCCAGCAGCCCCGGACAGGGATATGGCTACACCTTC.

This clonotype was seen more than once but under ten times. CDR3 bases: TGTGCCAGCAGTTGGGGTGTGAACACTGAAGCTTTCTTT. Its translation: CASSWGVNTEAFF. The chain employs TRBV27 and TRBJ1-1; D gene uncertain. Germline lookup yields CDR1 MNHEY and CDR2 SMNVEV (reference sequence). V was trimmed by 4 bases and J by 0 bases, leaving 6 bases between them. CDR3 length: 13 amino acids.

The chain carries TRBV19 and TRBJ1-1, with D hard to call. This CDR3 comprises 16 residues. Germline-derived CDR1 and CDR2 are LNHDA and SQIVND (reference sequence). With 1 base removed from V and 0 bases from J, the gap between germline ends came to 12 bases. CDR3 coding DNA: TGTGCCAGTAGTATAGTCCAGGAACGAATGAACACTGAAGCTTTCTTT. Translated: CASSIVQERMNTEAFF.

The genes are TRBV5-1 and TRBJ2-7; D gene uncertain. Germline V gene sequence: CDR1 SGHRS, CDR2 YFSETQ. The CDR3 covers 14 residues. Deletions cut 1 base from V and 2 bases from J, with 10 bases between. The CDR3 region has the DNA TGCGCCAGCAGCTTGATCCCCGGAACCTACGAGCAGTACTTC. Translating gives CASSLIPGTYEQYF.